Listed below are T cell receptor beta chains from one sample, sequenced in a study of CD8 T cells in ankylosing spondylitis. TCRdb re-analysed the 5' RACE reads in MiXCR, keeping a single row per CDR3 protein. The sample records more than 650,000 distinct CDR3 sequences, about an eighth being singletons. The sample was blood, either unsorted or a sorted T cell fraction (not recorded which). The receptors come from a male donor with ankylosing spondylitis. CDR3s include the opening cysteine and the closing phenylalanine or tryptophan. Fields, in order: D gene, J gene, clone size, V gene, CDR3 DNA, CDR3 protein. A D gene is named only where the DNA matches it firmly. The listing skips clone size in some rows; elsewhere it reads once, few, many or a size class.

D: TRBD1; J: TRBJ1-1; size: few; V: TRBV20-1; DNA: TGCAGTGCTAGCCCGGACAGGGACACTGAAGCTTTCTTT; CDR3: CSASPDRDTEAFF
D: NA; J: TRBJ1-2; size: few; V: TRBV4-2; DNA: TGTGCCAGCAGCCAAGATAGGGGTAGGTTCGGCGGCTACACCTTC; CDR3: CASSQDRGRFGGYTF
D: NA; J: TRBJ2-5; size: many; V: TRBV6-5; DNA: TGTGCCAGCAGTTACTCGAACGGGGAGGAGACCCAGTACTTC; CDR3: CASSYSNGEETQYF
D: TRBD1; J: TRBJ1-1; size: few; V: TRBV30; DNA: TGTGCCTGGAGTACCGGGACAGGTGGTACTGAAGCTTTCTTT; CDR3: CAWSTGTGGTEAFF
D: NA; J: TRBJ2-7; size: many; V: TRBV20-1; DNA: TGCAGTGCTAGGAAGGCCGAATCCTACGAGCAGTACTTC; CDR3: CSARKAESYEQYF
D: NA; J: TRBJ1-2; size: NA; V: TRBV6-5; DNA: TGTGCCAGCAGTTTAGACAGGCCACTACGCGGCTACACCTTC; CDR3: CASSLDRPLRGYTF
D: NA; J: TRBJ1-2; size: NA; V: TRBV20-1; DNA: TGCAGCTGGGGGTTAGGTTCGGGCTACACCTTC; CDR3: CSWGLGSGYTF
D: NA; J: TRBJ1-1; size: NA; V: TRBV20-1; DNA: TGCAGTGCTAGAGATCCGACAGTACTGAACACTGAAGCTTTCTTT; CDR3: CSARDPTVLNTEAFF
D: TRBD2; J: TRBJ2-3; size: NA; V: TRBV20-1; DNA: TGCAGTGCTAGAGTTCAGGGCCAGCGGGGGGCAGATACGCAGTATTTT; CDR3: CSARVQGQRGADTQYF
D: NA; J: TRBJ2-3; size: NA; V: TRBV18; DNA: TGTGCCAGCTCACATCCACGCGCGGGACAGATCACAGATACGCAGTATTTT; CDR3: CASSHPRAGQITDTQYF
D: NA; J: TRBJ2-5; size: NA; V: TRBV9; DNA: TGTGCCAGCAGCGCCCCAAGCGGGCAAGAGACCCAGTACTTC; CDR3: CASSAPSGQETQYF
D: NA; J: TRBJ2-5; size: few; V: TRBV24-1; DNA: TGTGCCACCAGTGATTCGACGGAAGAGACCCAGTACTTC; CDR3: CATSDSTEETQYF
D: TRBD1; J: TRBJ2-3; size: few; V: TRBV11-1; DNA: TGTGCCAGCAGCCGATCTGCTGGAACAGGGGAAAGATCCGCAGGGGCGGATACGCAGTATTTT; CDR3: CASSRSAGTGERSAGADTQYF
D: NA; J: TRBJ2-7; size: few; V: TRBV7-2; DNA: TGTGCCAGCAGCTTAGACGCGGGGGCGGGGTACGAGCAGTACTTC; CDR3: CASSLDAGAGYEQYF
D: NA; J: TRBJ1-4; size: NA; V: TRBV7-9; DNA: TGTGCCAGCAGCTTGGGGATCACCCCTGAAAAACTGTTTTTT; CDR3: CASSLGITPEKLFF
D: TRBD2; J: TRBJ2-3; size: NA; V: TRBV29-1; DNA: TGCAGCGTCCCTAGACTAGCTCTTACAGATACGCAGTATTTT; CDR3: CSVPRLALTDTQYF
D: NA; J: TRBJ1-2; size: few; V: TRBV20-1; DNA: TGCAGTGCAACAGGAGGGAAGAAATCGGTTGGCTACACCTTC; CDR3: CSATGGKKSVGYTF
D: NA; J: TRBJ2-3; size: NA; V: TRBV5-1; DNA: TGCGCCAGCAGCTTGGAGACTTTCTCTAGCACAGATACGCAGTATTTT; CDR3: CASSLETFSSTDTQYF
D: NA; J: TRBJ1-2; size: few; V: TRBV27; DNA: TGTGCCAGCAGTTCCGGCTGGGGAGGGGGGCAAGGTGGCTACACCTTC; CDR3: CASSSGWGGGQGGYTF
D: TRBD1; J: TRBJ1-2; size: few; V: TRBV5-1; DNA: TGCGCCAGCAGCGAACCCGGACAGGACGGTTATGGCTACACCTTC; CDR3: CASSEPGQDGYGYTF
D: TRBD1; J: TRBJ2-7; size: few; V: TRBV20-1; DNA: TGCAGTGCTAGATCATTCCCCGGGACAGGGTTGTGGGAGCAGTACTTC; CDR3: CSARSFPGTGLWEQYF
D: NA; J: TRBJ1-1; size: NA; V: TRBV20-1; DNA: TGCAGTGCTAGGAGGGGGACTTACACTGAAGCTTTCTTT; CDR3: CSARRGTYTEAFF
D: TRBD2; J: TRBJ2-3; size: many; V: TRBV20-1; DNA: TGCAGTGCCAAGACTAGCGGGAGACTGGATACGCAGTATTTT; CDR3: CSAKTSGRLDTQYF
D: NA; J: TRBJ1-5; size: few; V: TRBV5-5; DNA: TGTGCCAGCAGCGGAGGGGGGGACCAGCCCCAGCATTTT; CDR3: CASSGGGDQPQHF
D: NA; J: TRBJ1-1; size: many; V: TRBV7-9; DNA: TGTGCCAGCAGCCGGGGGTCTGGACCGAACACTGAAGCTTTCTTT; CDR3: CASSRGSGPNTEAFF
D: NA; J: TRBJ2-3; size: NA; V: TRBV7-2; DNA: TGTGCCAGCAGTGACATCAGGACAGATACGCAGTATTTT; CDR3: CASSDIRTDTQYF
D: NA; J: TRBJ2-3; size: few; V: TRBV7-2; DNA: TGTGCCAGCAGCCCGCAACTGCGGGAAACAGATACGCAGTATTTT; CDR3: CASSPQLRETDTQYF
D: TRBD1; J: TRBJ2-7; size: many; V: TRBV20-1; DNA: TGCAGTGCTATCCCCGGGACAGCGAGCTCCTACGAGCAGTACTTC; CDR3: CSAIPGTASSYEQYF
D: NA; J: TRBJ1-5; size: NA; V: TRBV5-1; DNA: TGCGCCAGCAGCTTGGCCAGTGATCAGCCCCAGCATTTT; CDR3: CASSLASDQPQHF
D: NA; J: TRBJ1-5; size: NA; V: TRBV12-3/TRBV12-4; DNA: TGTGCCAGCAGTTTGCTGGGGGCTCGCAATCAGCCCCAGCATTTT; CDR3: CASSLLGARNQPQHF
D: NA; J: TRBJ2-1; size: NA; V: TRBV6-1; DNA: TGTGCCAGCAGTCCCTCTCGAGCGGACAATGAGCAGTTCTTC; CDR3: CASSPSRADNEQFF
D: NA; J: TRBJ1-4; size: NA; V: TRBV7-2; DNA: TGTGCCAGCAGCTTAGTTTCATCAACTAATGAAAAACTGTTTTTT; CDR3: CASSLVSSTNEKLFF
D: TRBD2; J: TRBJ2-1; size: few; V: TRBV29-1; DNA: TGCAGCGTTGTTAGCGGGGGCTCCTACAATGAGCAGTTCTTC; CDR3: CSVVSGGSYNEQFF
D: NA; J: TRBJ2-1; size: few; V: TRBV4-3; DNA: TGCGCCAGCAGCCAAGAGGCCCCGGGGAAGGAGCAGTTCTTC; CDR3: CASSQEAPGKEQFF
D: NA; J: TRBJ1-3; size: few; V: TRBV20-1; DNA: TGCAGTGCTAGACTAACAGGGATTGGAAACACCATATATTTT; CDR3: CSARLTGIGNTIYF
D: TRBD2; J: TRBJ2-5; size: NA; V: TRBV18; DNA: TGTGCCAGCTCACCCGGACTAGCGGGACCCCAAGAGACCCAGTACTTC; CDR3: CASSPGLAGPQETQYF
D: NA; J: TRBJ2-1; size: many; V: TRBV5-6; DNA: TGTGCCAGCAGCTTGGTGAAGTGGGCAGAATACAATGAGCAGTTCTTC; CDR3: CASSLVKWAEYNEQFF
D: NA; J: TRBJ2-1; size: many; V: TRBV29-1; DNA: TGCAGCGGAGCCTGGGGGCCCTCATACAATGAGCAGTTCTTC; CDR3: CSGAWGPSYNEQFF
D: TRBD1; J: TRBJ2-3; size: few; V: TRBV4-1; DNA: TGCGCCAGCAGCCAAGATCCAACAGGGGGCATAGATACGCAGTATTTT; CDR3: CASSQDPTGGIDTQYF
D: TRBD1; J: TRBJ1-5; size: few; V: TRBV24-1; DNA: TGTGCCACCAGTGGTAGAACAGGGGGACAGCCCCAGCATTTT; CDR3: CATSGRTGGQPQHF
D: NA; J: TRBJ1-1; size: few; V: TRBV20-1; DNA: TGCAGTGCTAATCCCCTAGGGCTGTACACTGAAGCTTTCTTT; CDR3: CSANPLGLYTEAFF
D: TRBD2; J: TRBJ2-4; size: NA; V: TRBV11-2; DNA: TGTGCCAGCAGCTTGAGGCGGGGGTTTTCGAAAAACATTCAGTACTTC; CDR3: CASSLRRGFSKNIQYF
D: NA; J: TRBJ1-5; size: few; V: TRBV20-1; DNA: TGCAGTGCCAAAAAGGCGGGGGCCGGCAGACCCCAGCATTTT; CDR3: CSAKKAGAGRPQHF
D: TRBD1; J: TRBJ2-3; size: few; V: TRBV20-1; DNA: TGCAGTGTGGGACAGCCTTCCACAGATACGCAGTATTTT; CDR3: CSVGQPSTDTQYF
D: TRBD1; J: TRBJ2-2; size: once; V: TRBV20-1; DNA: TGCAGTGCTAGGGGACAGGCACCGAACACCGGGGAGCTGTTTTTT; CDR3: CSARGQAPNTGELFF
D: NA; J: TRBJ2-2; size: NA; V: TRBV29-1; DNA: TGCAGCGTTGGGGGGCCCCTCACCGGGGAGCTGTTTTTT; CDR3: CSVGGPLTGELFF
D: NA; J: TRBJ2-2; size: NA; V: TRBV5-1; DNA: TGCGCCAGCAGCTTGGCTCAGGACCGGAACACCGGGGAGCTGTTTTTT; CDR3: CASSLAQDRNTGELFF
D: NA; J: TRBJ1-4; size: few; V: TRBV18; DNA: TGTGCCAGCTCACCGCTTACCCAGGAAAAACTGTTTTTT; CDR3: CASSPLTQEKLFF
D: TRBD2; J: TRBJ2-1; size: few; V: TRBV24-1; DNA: TGTGCCACCAGTGATTTGCACGGGAGGGCCTCGAATGAGCAGTTCTTC; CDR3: CATSDLHGRASNEQFF
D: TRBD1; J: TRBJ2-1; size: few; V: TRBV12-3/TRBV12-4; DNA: TGTGCCAGCAGTCACGTATCGACAGGGGATCAGCAGTTCTTC; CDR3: CASSHVSTGDQQFF
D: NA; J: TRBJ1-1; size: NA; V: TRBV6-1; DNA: TGTGCCAGCAGTGAAACCCTCTTCCGGGGCACTGAAGCTTTCTTT; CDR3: CASSETLFRGTEAFF
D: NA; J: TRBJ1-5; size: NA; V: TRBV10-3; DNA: TGTGCCACCGACAGAAGGGGGGACAATCAGCCCCAGCATTTT; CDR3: CATDRRGDNQPQHF
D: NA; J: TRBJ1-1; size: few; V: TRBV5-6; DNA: TGTGCCAGCAGCTTGGCAGGGCTGGGCACTGAAGCTTTCTTT; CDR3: CASSLAGLGTEAFF